The 30 T cell receptor beta chains given below trace back to one sample, sequenced in a study of CD8 T cells in Susac syndrome. A quantity of about 0.45 to 1 ug RNA underwent reverse transcription using random hexamers. TCRdb itself ran the immunoSEQ multiplex PCR reads through MiXCR, one entry per CDR3 protein. Among around 190,000 distinct CDR3 sequences, around 94% were seen once, and the ten largest hold 0.12%. Sequencing was performed on CD4+ T cells from PBMCs. The receptor source for this set is a human donor with Susac syndrome.

The chain has TRBV29-1 and TRBJ1-5, with 8 bases lining up with TRBD1. The CDR3 loop spans 17 amino acids. Germline V CDR1 and CDR2: SQVTM, ANQGSEA. The ends lost 5 bases at V and 2 bases at J; junction bases unmatched: 14. The CDR3 sequence is CSVTGGQGVSGNQPQHF. DNA for the CDR3: TGCAGCGTTACCGGTGGACAGGGCGTTTCTGGCAATCAGCCCCAGCATTTT. The full variable domain, rest sourced from reference TRBV29-1 and TRBJ1-5, is SAVISQKPSRDICQRGTSLTIQCQVDSQVTMMFWYRQQPGQSLTLIATANQGSEATYESGFVIDKFPISRPNLTFSTLTVSNMSPEDSSIYLCSVTGGQGVSGNQPQHFGDGTRLSIL.

The chain is built from TRBV29-1 and TRBJ1-2; D gene ambiguous. Germline assignment: CDR1 SQVTM and CDR2 ANQGSEA. The germline V and J ends were trimmed by 4 bases and 2 bases, with 11 bases remaining between them. The CDR3 is 13 residues long. CDR3: CSVGDEGNYGYTF. DNA of the CDR3: TGCAGCGTTGGAGACGAGGGCAACTATGGCTACACCTTC.

The chain is built from TRBV5-1 and TRBJ1-1; a possible D gene is TRBD1 (5 bases). In germline, CDR1 is SGHRS, CDR2 YFSETQ. The V end lost 4 bases, the J end lost 7 bases, and 20 bases lay between the germline ends. This CDR3 region has 15 residues. CDR3 in DNA: TGCGCCAGCAGCGGAGGGATCGACGGGGGTCTTGAAGCTTTCTTT. Its protein product is CASSGGIDGGLEAFF.

The J gene is TRBJ1-1, the V gene TRBV30, with TRBD1 identical over 7 bases. In germline, CDR1 is GTSNPN, CDR2 SVGIG (reference sequence). The CDR3 loop spans 14 amino acids. V lost 4 bases and J lost 1; bases outside the gene matches: 6. The CDR3 DNA is TGTGCCTGGATGACAGGGACTACGAACACTGAAGCTTTCTTT. This codes for CAWMTGTTNTEAFF.

The chain is built from TRBV20-1 and TRBJ1-5, with 7 nucleotides matching TRBD1. The junction had 5 bases not matched to a gene; V was cut back by 3 bases and J by 0 bases. The CDR3 length is 15 residues. Germline loops: CDR1 DFQATT, CDR2 SNEGSKA (reference sequence). The CDR3 protein is CSASPDRDSNQPQHF. The CDR3 DNA reads TGCAGTGCTAGCCCTGACAGGGATAGCAATCAGCCCCAGCATTTT.

The V gene is TRBV5-1, the J gene TRBJ2-1, with D tentatively TRBD1 (5 bases). The ends were cut back, 4 bases at V and 5 bases at J, with 13 bases in the middle. Germline values: CDR1 SGHRS, CDR2 YFSETQ. CDR3 length equals 14 residues. The CDR3 reads CASSTQGFHNEQFF. CDR3 DNA: TGCGCCAGCAGCACCCAGGGATTCCACAATGAGCAGTTCTTC. The full variable domain, its missing parts supplied by reference TRBV5-1 and TRBJ2-1, is KAGVTQTPRYLIKTRGQQVTLSCSPISGHRSVSWYQQTPGQGLQFLFEYFSETQRNKGNFPGRFSGRQFSNSRSEMNVSTLELGDSALYLCASSTQGFHNEQFFGPGTRLTVL.

The chain links TRBV19 to TRBJ2-1; no reliable D call. CDR1 is LNHDA, CDR2 SQIVND, per germline (reference sequence). The V and J ends lost 5 bases and 7 bases respectively, with 12 bases between them. This CDR3 contains 13 residues. In DNA, the CDR3 is TGTGCCAGTAGTCGTAGGGCCCAGAATGAGCAGTTCTTC. Translating gives CASSRRAQNEQFF.

This clonotype was seen only once. This sequence joins TRBV7-2 and TRBJ1-2, with TRBD1 as a possible D gene (5 bases). This CDR3 comprises 13 residues. Germline values: CDR1 SGHTA, CDR2 FQGNSA. The germline V and J ends were trimmed by 5 bases and 5 bases, with 12 bases remaining between them. The CDR3 spells CASSPFEGYGYTF. The CDR3, as DNA: TGTGCCAGCAGCCCCTTCGAGGGGTATGGCTACACCTTC.

This sequence joins TRBV20-1 and TRBJ2-3; TRBD2 is a possible D gene (5 bases). The CDR3 contains 13 residues. V lost 2 bases, J lost 2 bases, and 8 bases lay in between. The V gene's germline CDR1 is DFQATT and CDR2 SNEGSKA (reference sequence). CDR3 nucleotides: TGCAGTGCTAGAAGACTATCCACAGATACGCAGTATTTT. It translates to CSARRLSTDTQYF.

V gene TRBV12-3 or TRBV12-4 combines with J gene TRBJ2-7; tentatively, D is TRBD1 or TRBD2 (5 bases each). This CDR3 is built from 14 residues. V was shortened by 5 bases and J by 1 base, with 12 bases between the two germline ends. CDR3 in amino acids: CASSAQGPSYEQYF. In nucleotides, the CDR3 is TGTGCCAGCAGTGCCCAGGGACCATCCTACGAGCAGTACTTC.

The chain recombines TRBV3-1 with TRBJ2-1, with TRBD1 as a possible D gene (6 bases). In germline, CDR1 is LGHDT, CDR2 YNNKEL (reference sequence). V lost 4 bases to trimming and J lost 8 bases, with 12 bases between them. The CDR3 has 13 residues. CDR3 nucleotide sequence: TGTGCCAGCAGCCTCGAGGGGGTGCATGAGCAGTTCTTC. As protein: CASSLEGVHEQFF.

The chain carries TRBV7-8 and TRBJ1-4, with TRBD1 identical over 8 bases. Germline V CDR1 and CDR2: SGHVS, FQNEAQ. The junction had 23 bases not matched to a gene; V was cut back by 3 bases and J by 8 bases. This CDR3 is 20 amino acids long. The DNA for the CDR3 is TGTGCCAGCAGCTTCCAGAGAAGGACAGGGCGCGCTCGGGGAAGCGAAAAACTGTTTTTT. Translating it yields CASSFQRRTGRARGSEKLFF.

The CDR3 is CASSHPTGQGRNTIYF. Here the CDR3 DNA reads TGTGCCAGCAGCCACCCTACCGGACAGGGGAGAAACACCATATATTTT. The chain joins TRBV25-1 to TRBJ1-3; the match to TRBD1 covers 9 bases. V trimming: 6 bases; J trimming: 5 bases; junction bases outside the gene matches: 11. Germline V gives CDR1 MGHDK, CDR2 SYGVNS. The CDR3 has 16 residues.

The chain has TRBV25-1 and TRBJ2-2; D may be TRBD1 (6 bases). The CDR3 runs 15 residues. CDR1 MGHDK and CDR2 SYGVNS come from the germline V gene. V shed 10 bases and J shed 4 bases, with 19 bases lying between them. In nucleotides, the CDR3 is TGTGCCACCAAAGATGACAGGTCTGGCACCGGGGAGCTGTTTTTT. This encodes CATKDDRSGTGELFF.

The CDR3, as DNA: TGTGCCAGCAGAAGGGGGACACCCAAGAACTATGGCTACACCTTC. Translated: CASRRGTPKNYGYTF. The chain recombines TRBV6-5 with TRBJ1-2, with a tentative D call TRBD1 (6 bases). The CDR3 consists of 15 residues. Germline assignment: CDR1 MNHEY and CDR2 SVGAGI. The ends were cut back, 6 bases at V and 2 bases at J, with 16 bases in the middle.

The chain joins TRBV5-6 to TRBJ1-1; D perhaps matches TRBD1 (5 bases). V was clipped by 2 bases and J by 3 bases, with 17 bases between them. Germline CDR1 and CDR2: SGHDT and YYEEEE. CDR3 length equals 16 residues. CDR3 sequence (DNA): TGTGCCAGCAGCTTACTTGGGGAGGGAGGGGACACTGAAGCTTTCTTT. This translates into CASSLLGEGGDTEAFF.

V gene TRBV24-1 combines with J gene TRBJ1-2; TRBD1 is a possible D gene (5 bases). This CDR3 comprises 14 residues. The germline gives CDR1 KGHDR, CDR2 SFDVKD. V was clipped by 3 bases and J by 1 base, with 8 bases between them. CDR3 sequence (DNA): TGTGCCACCAGTGATGGAGGGGTTAACTATGGCTACACCTTC. Its translation: CATSDGGVNYGYTF.

V gene TRBV20-1 combines with J gene TRBJ1-1; TRBD1 is a possible D gene (5 bases). Trimming pared 1 base from V and 4 bases from J, leaving 10 bases between. The CDR3 loop spans 13 amino acids. Germline values: CDR1 DFQATT, CDR2 SNEGSKA (reference sequence). The CDR3 spells CSARVGEATEAFF. The CDR3 nucleotides read TGCAGTGCTAGAGTAGGGGAGGCCACTGAAGCTTTCTTT.

V gene TRBV7-7 combines with J gene TRBJ2-1; D is unclear. Trimming took 5 bases from V and 5 from J, leaving 10 bases between them. CDR1 is SSHAT, CDR2 FNYEAQ, per germline (reference sequence). This CDR3 is 13 amino acids long. The CDR3 loop reads CASSTGLNNEQFF. The CDR3, as DNA: TGTGCCAGCAGCACCGGCCTCAACAATGAGCAGTTCTTC.

V usage is TRBV7-9 and J usage is TRBJ2-3; 7 nucleotides line up with TRBD2. The CDR3 is 18 amino acids. With 8 bases clipped from V and 0 bases from J, the junction kept 17 bases outside the gene matches. The germline gives CDR1 SEHNR, CDR2 FQNEAQ (reference sequence). The CDR3 region is CASRPWEVSGGSTDTQYF. The CDR3 region has the DNA TGTGCCAGCCGGCCTTGGGAAGTATCGGGGGGAAGCACAGATACGCAGTATTTT.

The chain couples TRBV4-2 to TRBJ1-2; D ambiguous. The CDR3 covers 15 residues. In germline, CDR1 is LGHNA, CDR2 YNFKEQ. Trimming cost V 0 bases and J 0 bases, with 8 bases left between them. The CDR3 nucleotides are TGTGCCAGCAGCCAAGAAATTGGGGCTAACTATGGCTACACCTTC. Protein: CASSQEIGANYGYTF.

The chain carries TRBV5-4 and TRBJ2-1; 7 bases map to TRBD1. From germline, CDR1 is SGHNT and CDR2 YYREEE (reference sequence). Trimming took 4 bases from V and 9 from J; bases not matched to a gene: 4. This CDR3 has 12 residues. CDR3: CASSRDRTEQFF. In DNA, the CDR3 is TGTGCCAGCAGCCGGGACAGAACTGAGCAGTTCTTC.

The chain employs TRBV7-2 and TRBJ2-7, with a weak D call TRBD2 (6 bases). The germline V gene has CDR1 SGHTA and CDR2 FQGNSA. The CDR3 loop spans 14 amino acids. Trimming pared 5 bases from V and 5 bases from J, leaving 16 bases between. This chain's CDR3 is CASSQRWAGNEQYF. The CDR3 DNA reads TGTGCCAGCAGCCAACGCTGGGCGGGGAACGAGCAGTACTTC.

The V gene is TRBV5-1, the J gene TRBJ2-1, with 7 positions matching TRBD1. CDR1 is SGHRS and CDR2 is YFSETQ in the germline V gene. There are 17 residues in the CDR3. With 0 bases clipped from V and 6 bases from J, the junction kept 12 bases outside the gene matches. CDR3 coding DNA: TGCGCCAGCAGCTTGGGGGACGGGACAGCGAGGGGCAATGAGCAGTTCTTC. This translates into CASSLGDGTARGNEQFF.

V usage is TRBV5-1 and J usage is TRBJ2-7; TRBD2 matches 7 bases. This CDR3 contains 15 residues. J gave up 2 bases and V 4 bases, and 9 bases lay outside the gene matches. Looked up from germline, CDR1 is SGHRS and CDR2 is YFSETQ. The CDR3 coding sequence is TGCGCCAGCAGCCCTCGGGGGGAAGCCGCCTACGAGCAGTACTTC. It translates to CASSPRGEAAYEQYF.

V is TRBV7-9 and J is TRBJ2-7; no reliable D call. The CDR3 length is 12 residues. CDR1 and CDR2 (germline): SEHNR, FQNEAQ (reference sequence). The V end lost 4 bases, the J end lost 3 bases, and 7 bases lay between the germline ends. CDR3 amino acids: CASSYSGYEQYF. CDR3 DNA sequence: TGTGCCAGCAGCTATAGTGGCTACGAGCAGTACTTC.

This chain uses TRBV18 with TRBJ2-5; D might be TRBD2 (5 bases). Germline CDR1 reads KGHSH; CDR2 reads LQKENI. The CDR3 sequence is 14 residues long. Trimming pared 4 bases from V and 5 bases from J, leaving 14 bases between. The CDR3 DNA reads as TGTGCCAGCTCACGGGAACAAGGCGGGGAGACCCAGTACTTC. Translated, it gives CASSREQGGETQYF.

CDR3 in amino acids: CASSPNRDTEAFF. The CDR3 region has the DNA TGTGCCAGCTCACCAAACAGGGACACTGAAGCTTTCTTT. This sequence joins TRBV18 and TRBJ1-1, with a tentative D call TRBD1 (6 bases). The ends were cut back, 2 bases at V and 3 bases at J, with 7 bases in the middle. The CDR3 spans 13 residues. In germline, CDR1 is KGHSH, CDR2 LQKENI.

CDR3 sequence: CASRGLAGRNEQFF. The CDR3 region has the DNA TGTGCCAGCAGGGGACTAGCGGGGCGGAATGAGCAGTTCTTC. The chain recombines TRBV5-6 with TRBJ2-1, with 13 bases fitting TRBD2. The CDR3 is made up of 14 amino acids. CDR1 and CDR2 (germline): SGHDT, YYEEEE. V lost 5 bases, J lost 7 bases, and 3 bases stayed unmatched.

The genes are TRBV3-1 and TRBJ2-7; D call uncertain. Germline V lookup: CDR1 LGHDT, CDR2 YNNKEL (reference sequence). The ends were cut back, 1 base at V and 0 bases at J, with 7 bases in the middle. The CDR3 is 14 residues long. CDR3 sequence: CASSQVQPSYEQYF. The CDR3 coding sequence is TGTGCCAGCAGCCAAGTCCAGCCCTCCTACGAGCAGTACTTC.